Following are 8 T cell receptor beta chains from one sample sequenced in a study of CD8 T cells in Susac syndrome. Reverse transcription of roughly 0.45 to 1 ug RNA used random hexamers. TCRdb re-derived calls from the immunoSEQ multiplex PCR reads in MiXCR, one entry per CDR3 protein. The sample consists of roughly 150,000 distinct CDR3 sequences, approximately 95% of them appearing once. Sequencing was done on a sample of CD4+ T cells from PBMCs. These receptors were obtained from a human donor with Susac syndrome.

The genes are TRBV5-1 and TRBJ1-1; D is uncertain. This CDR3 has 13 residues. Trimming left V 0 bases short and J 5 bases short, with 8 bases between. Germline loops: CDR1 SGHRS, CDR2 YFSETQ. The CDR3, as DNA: TGCGCCAGCAGCTTGGAGGTGGATACTGAAGCTTTCTTT. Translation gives CASSLEVDTEAFF.

CDR3 sequence reads: CASSQINEKLFF. The CDR3 DNA reads as TGCGCCAGCAGTCAAATAAATGAAAAACTGTTTTTT. The J gene is TRBJ1-4, the V gene TRBV23-1; D is uncertain. TRBV23-1 counts as an open reading frame of uncertain function. The CDR3 loop spans 12 amino acids. V lost 2 bases to trimming and J lost 5 bases, with 3 bases between them.

The CDR3 spells CASSHGKETQYF. The CDR3 DNA reads TGTGCCAGCTCCCATGGGAAAGAGACCCAGTACTTC. The V gene is TRBV27, the J gene TRBJ2-5; D gene uncertain. The CDR3 contains 12 residues. Trimming took off 8 bases at V and 3 bases at J, with 10 bases between the two ends. Germline V lookup: CDR1 MNHEY, CDR2 SMNVEV (reference sequence).

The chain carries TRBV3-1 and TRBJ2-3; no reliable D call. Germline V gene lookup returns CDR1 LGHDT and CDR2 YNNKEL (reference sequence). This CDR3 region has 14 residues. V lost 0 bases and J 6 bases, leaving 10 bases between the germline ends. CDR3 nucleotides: TGTGCCAGCAGCCAAGAGTCCAGCCGTGATACGCAGTATTTT. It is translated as CASSQESSRDTQYF.

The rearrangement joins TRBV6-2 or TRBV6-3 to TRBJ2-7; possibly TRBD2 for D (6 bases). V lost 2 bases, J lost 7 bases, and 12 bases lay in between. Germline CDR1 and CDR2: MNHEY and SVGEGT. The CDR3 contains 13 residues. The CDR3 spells CASSYPLAFEQYF. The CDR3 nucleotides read TGTGCCAGCAGTTACCCACTAGCTTTTGAGCAGTACTTC.

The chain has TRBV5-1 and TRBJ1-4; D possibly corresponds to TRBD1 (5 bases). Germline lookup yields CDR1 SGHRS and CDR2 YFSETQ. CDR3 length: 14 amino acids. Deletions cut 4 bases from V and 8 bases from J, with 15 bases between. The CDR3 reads CASSRPGTEEKLFF. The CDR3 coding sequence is TGCGCCAGCAGCAGACCCGGGACCGAAGAAAAACTGTTTTTT.

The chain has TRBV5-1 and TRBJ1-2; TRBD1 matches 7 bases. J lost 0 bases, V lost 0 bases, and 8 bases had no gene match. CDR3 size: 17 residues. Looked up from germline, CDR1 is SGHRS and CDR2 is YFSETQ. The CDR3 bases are TGCGCCAGCAGCTTGGCGGCAGGGGGTTCGACTAACTATGGCTACACCTTC. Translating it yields CASSLAAGGSTNYGYTF.

Here the CDR3 DNA reads TGTGCCACCAGCAGAGCCCGATTGGGTTCCCTGAGGGAGACCCAGTACTTC. Protein sequence: CATSRARLGSLRETQYF. The genes are TRBV15 and TRBJ2-5; D not certain. The CDR3 totals 17 residues. The V gene lost 1 base and the J gene lost 5 bases, with 20 bases spanning the gap. Germline loops: CDR1 LNHNV, CDR2 YYDKDF (reference sequence).